Each of the 18 T cell receptor beta chains below was sequenced from the same sample in a study of vaccination effects on CD4 cells after COVID-19. Around day 10 of culture, CD4+ T cells were separated out. From March to December 2020, the person had a SARS-CoV-2 infection that was confirmed by PCR. Two doses of either BNT162b2 or mRNA-1273 were given to each participant. Their recognized antigens are unknown. TCRdb keeps only in-frame clones here, not all; method: immunoSEQ multiplex PCR. The sample lists roughly 46,000 clones; 74% were seen once. Sequenced material: CD4+ T cells from PBMCs cultured without peptide, taken after COVID-19 vaccination. The receptors stem from a human donor who had a prior SARS-CoV-2 infection.

This sequence joins TRBV6-2 or TRBV6-3 and TRBJ2-5; either TRBD1 or TRBD2 may fit D (5 bases each). Deletions cut 2 bases from V and 5 bases from J, with 12 bases between. CDR1 and CDR2 (germline): MNHEY, SVGEGT. CDR3 length: 14 amino acids. The DNA for the CDR3 is TGTGCCAGCAGTTACCGGGGCGCTCGGGAGACCCAGTACTTC. Translation: CASSYRGARETQYF.

The CDR3 coding sequence is TGTGCCACCTTCCGAGCAGGGCGATCTGAAGCTTTCTTT. Translating it yields CATFRAGRSEAFF. The chain employs TRBV6-5 and TRBJ1-1, with D possibly being TRBD1 (5 bases). The CDR3 has 13 amino acids. The germline V gene encodes CDR1 MNHEY and CDR2 SVGAGI. Trimming pared 10 bases from V and 6 bases from J, leaving 18 bases between.

This clone was counted between two and nine times. V and J are TRBV19 and TRBJ2-1, with D perhaps matching TRBD1 or TRBD2 (6 bases each). The V end was cut by 3 bases, the J end by 6 bases, with 21 bases between. Per germline, CDR1 LNHDA and CDR2 SQIVND (reference sequence). This CDR3 has 17 residues. CDR3 protein: CASSILQGKGGSNEQFF. CDR3 sequence (DNA): TGTGCCAGTAGTATTCTTCAAGGGAAGGGGGGCTCCAATGAGCAGTTCTTC.

This clone was seen a handful of times. J is TRBJ2-3 and V is TRBV7-9; D not resolved. The CDR3 spans 12 residues. Germline V gene data show CDR1 as SEHNR and CDR2 as FQNEAQ (reference sequence). Trimming stripped 4 bases from V and 6 bases from J, with 8 bases between. CDR3 in amino acids: CASSYVGDTQYF. CDR3 DNA sequence: TGTGCCAGCAGCTACGTAGGGGATACGCAGTATTTT.

The CDR3 here is CASSQDGQGVGEKLFF. CDR3 nucleotide sequence: TGTGCCAGCAGCCAAGACGGGCAGGGCGTGGGTGAAAAACTGTTTTTT. This chain links TRBV4-2 with TRBJ1-4, with D perhaps TRBD1 (5 bases). Germline-derived CDR1 and CDR2 are LGHNA and YNFKEQ. V gave up 0 bases and J gave up 7 bases, with 15 bases separating them. The CDR3 runs 16 residues.

This clone has just one count. CDR3 sequence reads: CASSSPGGLWNTQYF. The DNA for the CDR3 is TGTGCCAGCAGCTCCCCGGGGGGACTTTGGAATACGCAGTATTTT. This chain joins TRBV7-9 and TRBJ2-3, with 7 bases lining up with TRBD2. Germline V gives CDR1 SEHNR, CDR2 FQNEAQ (reference sequence). With 4 bases clipped from V and 7 bases from J, the junction kept 11 bases outside the gene matches. There are 15 residues in the CDR3.

The V call is TRBV5-1, the J call TRBJ2-3, with a possible D match to TRBD1 (6 bases). Germline CDR1 and CDR2: SGHRS and YFSETQ. Trimming removed 0 bases at V and 0 bases at J, with 11 bases between. This CDR3 comprises 16 residues. CDR3 sequence reads: CASSLEQGGSTDTQYF. For the CDR3, the DNA is TGCGCCAGCAGCTTGGAACAGGGCGGGAGCACAGATACGCAGTATTTT. The variable domain in full, with the rest retrieved from reference TRBV5-1 and TRBJ2-3, is KAGVTQTPRYLIKTRGQQVTLSCSPISGHRSVSWYQQTPGQGLQFLFEYFSETQRNKGNFPGRFSGRQFSNSRSEMNVSTLELGDSALYLCASSLEQGGSTDTQYFGPGTRLTVL.

This clone came up a few times. The CDR3 bases are TGTGCCAGCAGCACCCAGATGAACACTGAAGCTTTCTTT. Translating gives CASSTQMNTEAFF. This chain links TRBV7-8 with TRBJ1-1; no clear D gene. CDR1 and CDR2 from the germline V gene are SGHVS and FQNEAQ. V shed 5 bases and J shed 0 bases, with 7 bases lying between them. The CDR3 consists of 13 residues.

V gene TRBV5-1 combines with J gene TRBJ2-2, with D maybe TRBD1 (5 bases). The CDR3 is made up of 15 amino acids. Germline CDR1 is SGHRS and CDR2 is YFSETQ. Between the trimmed V and J ends, which lost 0 bases and 3 bases, there was a span of 9 bases. CDR3 residues: CASSLVKGDTGELFF. DNA of the CDR3: TGCGCCAGCAGCTTGGTCAAAGGGGACACCGGGGAGCTGTTTTTT.

In DNA form, the CDR3 reads TGTGCCAGCAGTCAAGTGGGGACAGGGGAGACCGGGGAGCTGTTTTTT. Its translation is CASSQVGTGETGELFF. V usage is TRBV7-9 and J usage is TRBJ2-2; 10 nucleotides line up with TRBD1. From germline, CDR1 is SEHNR and CDR2 FQNEAQ (reference sequence). V lost 6 bases, J lost 5 bases, and 9 bases stayed unmatched. The CDR3 covers 16 residues.

The V call is TRBV14, the J call TRBJ2-3; TRBD1 is a possible D gene (6 bases). The germline V and J ends were trimmed by 3 bases and 0 bases, with 13 bases remaining between them. Germline values: CDR1 SGHDN, CDR2 FVKESK. This CDR3 region has 16 residues. CDR3 DNA: TGTGCCAGCAGCCACATCGACAGGCAAAGCACAGATACGCAGTATTTT. It encodes CASSHIDRQSTDTQYF.

V is TRBV18 and J is TRBJ2-2; a weak D match, TRBD2 (5 bases). This CDR3 has 14 amino acids. Deletions cut 4 bases from V and 4 bases from J, with 10 bases between. Germline lookup yields CDR1 KGHSH and CDR2 LQKENI. The CDR3 reads CASSLTGFTGELFF. CDR3 sequence (DNA): TGTGCCAGCTCACTGACGGGGTTCACCGGGGAGCTGTTTTTT. The complete variable domain, with remaining parts taken from reference TRBV18 and TRBJ2-2, reads NAGVMQNPRHLVRRRGQEARLRCSPMKGHSHVYWYRQLPEEGLKFMVYLQKENIIDESGMPKERFSAEFPKEGPSILRIQQVVRGDSAAYFCASSLTGFTGELFFGEGSRLTVL.

The chain carries TRBV10-3 and TRBJ2-7, with no clear D. Germline CDR1 reads ENHRY; CDR2 reads SYGVKD. V lost 0 bases to trimming and J lost 5 bases, with 14 bases between them. CDR3 length: 15 residues. In nucleotides, the CDR3 is TGTGCCATCAGTGAGTCGAGGACCGTAGGCGACGAGCAGTACTTC. It encodes CAISESRTVGDEQYF.

This chain joins TRBV7-3 and TRBJ1-3, with D hard to call. The CDR3 has 16 amino acids. Per germline, CDR1 SGHTA and CDR2 FQGTGA. Trimming took off 2 bases at V and 0 bases at J, with 11 bases between the two ends. The CDR3 nucleotides are TGTGCCAGCAGCTTACTGGGCCCGTCCTCTGGAAACACCATATATTTT. Translated: CASSLLGPSSGNTIYF.

This rearrangement joins TRBV11-2 to TRBJ2-4; D remains ambiguous. From germline, CDR1 is SGHAT and CDR2 FQNNGV. The CDR3 is 14 residues long. The V gene lost 1 base and the J gene lost 6 bases, with 10 bases spanning the gap. CDR3 sequence: CASSLVGWGNIQYF. In nucleotides, the CDR3 is TGTGCCAGCAGCTTAGTGGGCTGGGGAAACATTCAGTACTTC.

This clone has only a few counts. The chain couples TRBV7-2 to TRBJ1-6; 9 bases match TRBD1. The CDR3 spans 14 residues. J lost 10 bases, V lost 5 bases, and 6 bases had no gene match. Per germline, CDR1 SGHTA and CDR2 FQGNSA. This CDR3 is CASSPTGGGSPLHF. The CDR3 DNA reads TGTGCCAGCAGCCCGACAGGGGGTGGCTCACCCCTCCACTTT.

This clone was seen only once. The CDR3 sequence: CASSLGAGGSVDTQYF. The CDR3, as DNA: TGTGCCAGCAGCTTGGGGGCGGGAGGAAGTGTAGATACGCAGTATTTT. The chain employs TRBV5-5 and TRBJ2-3; 8 bases fit TRBD2. V lost 0 bases, J lost 5 bases, and 8 bases stayed unmatched. Germline CDR1 reads SGHKS; CDR2 reads YYEKEE (reference sequence). There are 16 residues in the CDR3.

The CDR3 sequence is CATSRVGGGAGGNTIYF. As DNA, the CDR3 is TGTGCCACCAGCAGAGTGGGGGGGGGCGCGGGAGGAAACACCATATATTTT. This chain joins TRBV15 and TRBJ1-3; D might be TRBD1 (6 bases). The CDR3 has 17 residues. Germline V gene lookup returns CDR1 LNHNV and CDR2 YYDKDF (reference sequence). Trimming removed 1 base from V and 4 bases from J, with 17 bases in between.